The sequence of this TCR beta chain was determined in a study of early stage breast cancer tumors. Study-level background: Of some 16 invasive breast tumors, 11 to 12 were hormone receptor-positive, HER2-negative. Among roughly 12 ER+/PR+/HER2- tumors, eight were ductal, four lobular.

Blood replicates held 0.5 ug DNA, tumor or normal breast roughly 1.5 ug, two each. Data came from immunoSEQ multiplex PCR; TCRdb stores just in-frame clones and leaves some out. The data contain around 40,000 clones, around 68% of them singletons. Germline V gene sequence: CDR1 SEHNR, CDR2 FQNEAQ (reference sequence). V lost 2 bases and J lost 5; bases outside the gene matches: 4. CDR3 size: 16 residues. Study outcomes and limitations: Commonly generated sequences made up most enriched TCRB sequences shared between patients.

Remarks on this clone: What it binds is unknown.

V is TRBV7-9 and J is TRBJ2-1; 12 bases agree with TRBD2. The clonotype comes from a person in their sixties or seventies with breast cancer. Sequences were obtained from blood. This CDR3 reads CASSLPLAGGNNEQFF. Here the CDR3 DNA reads TGTGCCAGCAGCTTACCTCTAGCGGGGGGGAACAATGAGCAGTTCTTC.